These 31 T cell receptor beta chains came from one sample sequenced in a study of T-cell reconstitution after alpha-beta-depleted transplantation in children listed by TCRdb under 2016. Read against the paper, the sample's treatment or condition label means: allogeneic hematopoietic cell transplantation with graft depleted of TCRalphabeta T cells and CD19 B cells. Libraries came from PCR. TCRdb names Illumina HiSeq 2500 as the instrument used. Molecular barcoding was employed in the preparation of TCR libraries, with unique molecular identifiers being used to normalize TCRbeta repertoire quantification. TCRdb reprocessed the public reads (quality trimming at Q25 with fastp, clone calling with MiXCR) and kept in-frame beta chains. A single entry per CDR3 protein holds the most common genes and DNA from its merged rows. Counted in this sample were 500,000 or so distinct CDR3 sequences; more than 9.5% of them appeared once. Approximately 15% of the sample comes from the top ten.

The sample was PBMCs, mostly from graft donor cells, taken 180 days after TCRalphabeta/CD19-depleted stem cell transplant. The receptors shown here come from a female patient between 2 and 10 years old who had a stem cell transplant for aplastic anemia, so the T cells may come from the graft donor.

This clonotype appeared a few times. This rearrangement joins TRBV5-1 to TRBJ2-4; D is uncertain. The germline CDR1 and CDR2 sequences are SGHRS and YFSETQ. V lost 2 bases and J lost 2, with 5 bases in between. The CDR3 consists of 13 residues. The CDR3 spells CASSLEPKNIQYF. The CDR3 nucleotides are TGCGCCAGCAGCTTAGAGCCCAAAAACATTCAGTACTTC.

This clonotype was seen a handful of times. The rearrangement uses TRBV20-1 and TRBJ1-5, with TRBD1 identical over 11 bases. CDR1 DFQATT and CDR2 SNEGSKA come from the germline V gene (reference sequence). CDR3 size: 17 residues. V trimming: 6 bases; J trimming: 2 bases; junction bases outside the gene matches: 12. The CDR3 bases are TGCAGTGCGGCGGGACAGGGGGTTTCATGGGGCAATCAGCCCCAGCATTTT. The encoded protein is CSAAGQGVSWGNQPQHF.

This clonotype occurred a few times. The chain employs TRBV6-6 and TRBJ1-2; the D gene is possibly TRBD1 (6 bases). The CDR3 has 13 residues. Per germline, CDR1 MNHNY and CDR2 SVGAGI (reference sequence). V lost 8 bases and J 4 bases, leaving 14 bases between the germline ends. CDR3 residues: CASFEGDGYGYTF. CDR3 coding DNA: TGTGCCAGCTTTGAGGGGGACGGCTATGGCTACACCTTC.

J is TRBJ2-3 and V is TRBV18; no firm D call. The CDR3 is 14 residues long. The V end lost 3 bases, the J end lost 4 bases, and 11 bases lay between the germline ends. Germline V lookup: CDR1 KGHSH, CDR2 LQKENI. This CDR3 is CASSPFARADTQYF. In DNA, the CDR3 is TGTGCCAGCTCACCGTTCGCCCGGGCAGATACGCAGTATTTT.

The chain has TRBV29-1 and TRBJ1-2, with no clear D. V was trimmed by 1 base and J by 5 bases, leaving 14 bases between them. CDR3 length: 14 residues. Germline V CDR1 and CDR2: SQVTM, ANQGSEA. CDR3: CSVEVVGRRYGYTF. DNA for the CDR3: TGCAGCGTTGAAGTGGTCGGCCGCCGATATGGCTACACCTTC.

CDR3 sequence: CASRPHSMNTEAFF. DNA of the CDR3: TGTGCCAGCAGGCCTCATAGCATGAACACTGAAGCTTTCTTT. The gene calls are TRBV28 and TRBJ1-1, with unresolved D. In germline, CDR1 is MDHEN, CDR2 SYDVKM. The CDR3 totals 14 residues. V was clipped by 6 bases and J by 0 bases, with 11 bases between them.

The rearrangement joins TRBV5-1 to TRBJ2-1; the match to TRBD1 covers 7 bases. This CDR3 is built from 13 residues. Unmatched junction bases numbered 3, after V lost 3 bases and J lost 6 bases. CDR1 is SGHRS, CDR2 YFSETQ, per germline. The CDR3 loop reads CASSSPGGNEQFF. The CDR3 DNA reads as TGCGCCAGCAGCTCCCCAGGGGGCAATGAGCAGTTCTTC.

The table lists this clonotype with a count of one. DNA for the CDR3: TGTGCCAGCAGCCCCCAGGGTATGGGTGAGCAGTACGTC. Amino acid sequence: CASSPQGMGEQYV. The chain links TRBV7-9 to TRBJ2-7; possibly TRBD1 for D (5 bases). The germline V and J ends were trimmed by 5 bases and 7 bases, with 15 bases remaining between them. The CDR3 spans 13 residues. Germline V gives CDR1 SEHNR, CDR2 FQNEAQ (reference sequence).

V usage is TRBV29-1 and J usage is TRBJ1-3; D may be TRBD1 (5 bases). The V and J ends lost 4 bases and 0 bases respectively, with 7 bases between them. CDR1 is SQVTM and CDR2 is ANQGSEA in the germline V gene. The CDR3 loop spans 13 amino acids. The chain's CDR3 is CSVAGLSGNTIYF. CDR3 DNA: TGCAGCGTTGCGGGACTCTCTGGAAACACCATATATTTT.

In this sample, this clonotype turned up a few times. The chain is built from TRBV28 and TRBJ1-6, with D possibly matching TRBD1 (5 bases). Germline CDR1 is MDHEN and CDR2 is SYDVKM. V was clipped by 2 bases and J by 7 bases, with 24 bases between them. The CDR3 has 19 amino acids. CDR3 DNA: TGTGCCAGCAGTTTAGATTTGCCGGTTAGGGGAGCGGCGAATTCACCCCTCCACTTT. This codes for CASSLDLPVRGAANSPLHF.

As regards this clonotype: Mismatch with germline at one junction end may stem from a read error. The chain joins TRBV18 to TRBJ1-3, with D hard to call. Germline V lookup: CDR1 KGHSH, CDR2 LQKENI. The CDR3 is 13 amino acids. The CDR3 region has the DNA TGTGCCAGCTCACCACCGAATCTCTCGGCTCTCGGCTTT. Protein: CASSPPNLSALGF.

The rearrangement links TRBV10-3 to TRBJ1-1; weak D call: TRBD1 (5 bases). V was shortened by 6 bases and J by 1 base, with 12 bases between the two germline ends. CDR3 size: 14 residues. Germline lookup yields CDR1 ENHRY and CDR2 SYGVKD. Here the CDR3 reads CAISKGTGNTEAFF. The CDR3, as DNA: TGTGCCATCAGCAAGGGGACGGGGAACACTGAAGCTTTCTTT.

V usage is TRBV18 and J usage is TRBJ2-1; 14 bases match TRBD2. Germline V lookup: CDR1 KGHSH, CDR2 LQKENI. The CDR3 is 15 residues long. V lost 3 bases and J lost 8; bases outside the gene matches: 3. CDR3 DNA sequence: TGTGCCAGCTCACCCGGACTAGCGGGAGGTCATGAGCAGTTCTTC. It codes for CASSPGLAGGHEQFF. The whole variable domain, remainder taken from reference TRBV18 and TRBJ2-1, is NAGVMQNPRHLVRRRGQEARLRCSPMKGHSHVYWYRQLPEEGLKFMVYLQKENIIDESGMPKERFSAEFPKEGPSILRIQQVVRGDSAAYFCASSPGLAGGHEQFFGPGTRLTVL.

This clonotype was detected only a few times. The chain has TRBV20-1 and TRBJ2-5; D is ambiguous. Germline V gene sequence: CDR1 DFQATT, CDR2 SNEGSKA (reference sequence). The CDR3 is 12 residues long. CDR3 region: CMLGSPGETQYF. In DNA form, the CDR3 reads TGCATGCTAGGCTCCCCAGGCGAGACCCAGTACTTC.

The chain uses TRBV12-3 or TRBV12-4 and TRBJ2-2; 11 nucleotides align to TRBD2. CDR3 length: 14 residues. J gave up 5 bases and V 7 bases, and 3 bases lay outside the gene matches. CDR3 amino acids: CASTLAGGTGELFF. DNA for the CDR3: TGTGCCAGCACTCTAGCGGGGGGTACCGGGGAGCTGTTTTTT.

The sample holds a few counts of this clonotype. The V call is TRBV11-2, the J call TRBJ1-1; possible D gene TRBD1, 5 bases. V lost 4 bases, J lost 4 bases, and 16 bases lay in between. CDR1 is SGHAT and CDR2 is FQNNGV in the germline V gene. This CDR3 has 15 amino acids. CDR3 sequence reads: CASSSGTGAATEAFF. In DNA, the CDR3 is TGTGCCAGCAGCTCGGGGACCGGCGCGGCCACTGAAGCTTTCTTT.

The rearrangement uses TRBV5-1 and TRBJ2-5; D possibly uses TRBD1 or TRBD2 (5 bases each). The CDR3 totals 15 residues. Trimming shortened V by 0 bases and J by 7 bases, and 16 bases separated the two germline ends. Per the germline V gene, CDR1 is SGHRS and CDR2 is YFSETQ. The CDR3 DNA reads TGCGCCAGCAGCTTGGACGGGGCAGCCGTCGGGACCCAGTACTTC. This gives the protein CASSLDGAAVGTQYF.

This clonotype came up many times. The rearrangement joins TRBV25-1 to TRBJ2-3, with 10 bases identical to TRBD2. V shed 7 bases and J 8 bases; nucleotides not matched to a gene: 3. The germline CDR1 and CDR2 sequences are MGHDK and SYGVNS. The CDR3 totals 12 residues. The CDR3 sequence is CASKTSGTTQYF. The CDR3 nucleotides read TGTGCCAGCAAAACTAGCGGGACTACGCAGTATTTT.

This clonotype was counted between two and nine times. This chain links TRBV29-1 with TRBJ1-2; TRBD1 aligns across 12 bases. This CDR3 has 11 amino acids. V gave up 3 bases and J gave up 11 bases; unmatched junction bases: 1. Germline CDR1 is SQVTM and CDR2 is ANQGSEA. The CDR3 region is CSVEGQGAYTF. The CDR3, as DNA: TGCAGCGTTGAGGGACAGGGGGCTTACACCTTC.

This clonotype was recorded a few times. This chain joins TRBV7-9 and TRBJ2-7, with D perhaps matching TRBD2 (5 bases). Germline CDR1 SEHNR, CDR2 FQNEAQ (reference sequence). The CDR3 totals 12 residues. V dropped 5 bases and J dropped 6 bases, with 11 bases sitting between them. The CDR3 spells CASSQSGSEQYF. The CDR3 region has the DNA TGTGCCAGCAGCCAGAGCGGCTCCGAGCAGTACTTC.

The chain is built from TRBV5-1 and TRBJ1-1; D gene unclear. V dropped 0 bases and J dropped 6 bases, with 12 bases sitting between them. The CDR3 consists of 14 residues. CDR1 and CDR2 (germline): SGHRS, YFSETQ. This CDR3 reads CASSLDQVEAEAFF. The CDR3 DNA is TGCGCCAGCAGCTTGGACCAGGTGGAGGCTGAAGCTTTCTTT. The full variable domain, completed using reference TRBV5-1 and TRBJ1-1, is KAGVTQTPRYLIKTRGQQVTLSCSPISGHRSVSWYQQTPGQGLQFLFEYFSETQRNKGNFPGRFSGRQFSNSRSEMNVSTLELGDSALYLCASSLDQVEAEAFFGQGTRLTVV.

This clonotype was observed a handful of times. The V gene is TRBV24-1, the J gene TRBJ2-5; D might be TRBD2 (6 bases). This CDR3 is built from 15 residues. Per germline, CDR1 KGHDR and CDR2 SFDVKD. Trimming cost V 3 bases and J 2 bases, with 12 bases left between them. The CDR3 sequence: CATSDPAGSQETQYF. CDR3 nucleotide sequence: TGTGCCACCAGTGATCCAGCGGGTTCACAAGAGACCCAGTACTTC.

This clonotype was counted a few times. V and J are TRBV5-1 and TRBJ2-3; unclear D gene. The CDR3 runs to 14 residues. Deletions cut 2 bases from V and 4 bases from J, with 11 bases between. Per germline, CDR1 SGHRS and CDR2 YFSETQ. CDR3 sequence (DNA): TGCGCCAGCAGCTTTACTCCCTCAGCAGATACGCAGTATTTT. This translates into CASSFTPSADTQYF.

This clonotype was detected only a few times. Here the CDR3 reads CASSQELAGVADTQYF. CDR3 bases: TGTGCCAGCAGCCAAGAGCTAGCGGGAGTGGCCGATACGCAGTATTTT. J is TRBJ2-3 and V is TRBV3-1, with 10 positions matching TRBD2. CDR1 and CDR2 (germline): LGHDT, YNNKEL (reference sequence). The trim removed 0 bases at V and 6 bases at J, leaving 6 bases unmatched. The CDR3 has 16 amino acids.

There are many counts of this clonotype. The V call is TRBV20-1, the J call TRBJ2-1; D is possibly TRBD2 (6 bases). This CDR3 spans 17 amino acids. Germline assignment: CDR1 DFQATT and CDR2 SNEGSKA (reference sequence). V lost 5 bases, J lost 6 bases, and 26 bases lay in between. The CDR3 DNA sequence: TGCAGTGCTGGGGGAGCGTGGAGGGAGAAGAATGGCAATGAGCAGTTCTTC. Translating gives CSAGGAWREKNGNEQFF.

This clonotype was found a few times. The chain links TRBV12-3 or TRBV12-4 to TRBJ2-5; TRBD2 matches 7 bases. The V gene end was trimmed by 6 bases and the J gene end by 5 bases; junction bases not matched to a gene: 12. The CDR3 sequence is 15 residues long. The CDR3 DNA follows: TGTGCCAGCAGCGTTTATGGCGGGGGATTTGAGACCCAGTACTTC. Its protein is CASSVYGGGFETQYF.

The chain has TRBV30 and TRBJ2-1; 7 bases map to TRBD2. The CDR3 length is 14 residues. With V trimmed by 4 bases and J by 7 bases, 10 bases remained unmatched. CDR1 is GTSNPN, CDR2 SVGIG, per germline (reference sequence). The chain's CDR3 is CAWIKSGIGNEQFF. The CDR3 DNA reads TGTGCCTGGATTAAAAGCGGGATTGGAAATGAGCAGTTCTTC.

This clonotype was observed a handful of times. The J gene is TRBJ2-5, the V gene TRBV7-9; 7 nucleotides align to TRBD1. J gave up 2 bases and V 6 bases, and 12 bases lay outside the gene matches. Germline CDR1 is SEHNR and CDR2 is FQNEAQ (reference sequence). The CDR3 covers 16 residues. CDR3 nucleotides: TGTGCCAGCAGTTTGGAACAGGGGTCGCATCAAGAGACCCAGTACTTC. Amino acid sequence: CASSLEQGSHQETQYF. Filled out from reference TRBV7-9 and TRBJ2-5, the complete variable domain reads DTGVSQNPRHKITKRGQNVTFRCDPISEHNRLYWYRQTLGQGPEFLTYFQNEAQLEKSRLLSDRFSAERPKGSFSTLEIQRTEQGDSAMYLCASSLEQGSHQETQYFGPGTRLLVL.

The chain is built from TRBV7-8 and TRBJ2-7, with 7 nucleotides matching TRBD2. Germline CDR1 SGHVS, CDR2 FQNEAQ. This CDR3 spans 16 amino acids. After removal of 6 bases from V and 5 bases from J, the junction contained 16 bases not matched to a gene. CDR3 nucleotide sequence: TGTGCCAGCAGATACGGACTCGGACTAGGTCTTGACGAGCAGTACTTC. It specifies CASRYGLGLGLDEQYF.

The CDR3 spells CASSLGDRPEAFF. CDR3 DNA sequence: TGTGCCAGCAGCTTGGGGGACAGGCCTGAAGCTTTCTTT. V and J are TRBV5-5 and TRBJ1-1; 8 bases are a match to TRBD1. The CDR3 spans 13 residues. V dropped 0 bases and J dropped 6; count of bases not matched to a gene: 1. CDR1 is SGHKS and CDR2 is YYEKEE in the germline V gene (reference sequence).

This chain links TRBV27 with TRBJ2-1; TRBD2 matches 13 bases. There are 16 residues in the CDR3. V lost 5 bases, J lost 8 bases, and 9 bases stayed unmatched. Germline V lookup: CDR1 MNHEY, CDR2 SMNVEV (reference sequence). DNA of the CDR3: TGTGCCAGCAGTCTGGGACTAGCGGGATGTCTCGATGAGCAGTTCTTC. The encoded protein is CASSLGLAGCLDEQFF.